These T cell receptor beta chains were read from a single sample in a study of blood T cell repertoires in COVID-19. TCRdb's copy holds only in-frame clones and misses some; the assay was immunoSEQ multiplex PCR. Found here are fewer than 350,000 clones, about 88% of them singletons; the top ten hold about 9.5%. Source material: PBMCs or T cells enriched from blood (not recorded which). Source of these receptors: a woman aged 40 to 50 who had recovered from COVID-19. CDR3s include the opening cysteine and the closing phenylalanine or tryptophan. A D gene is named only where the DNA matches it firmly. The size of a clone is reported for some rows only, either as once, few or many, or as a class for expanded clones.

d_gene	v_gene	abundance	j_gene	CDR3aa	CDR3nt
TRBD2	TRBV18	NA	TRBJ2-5	CASSPGLAGETQYF	TGTGCCAGCTCACCGGGACTAGCGGGAGAGACCCAGTACTTC
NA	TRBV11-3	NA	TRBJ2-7	CASSGHPGTPIYEQYF	TGTGCCAGCAGCGGGCACCCCGGGACACCTATCTACGAGCAGTACTTC
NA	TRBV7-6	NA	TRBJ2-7	CASSLSTSSEQYF	TGTGCCAGCAGCTTAAGTACTTCGAGCGAGCAGTACTTC
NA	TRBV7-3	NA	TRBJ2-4	CASSWGLYIQYF	TGTGCCAGCAGCTGGGGGCTGTACATTCAGTACTTC
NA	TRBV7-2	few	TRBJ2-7	CASSLAWGREYF	TGTGCCAGCAGCTTAGCGTGGGGGCGAGAGTACTTC
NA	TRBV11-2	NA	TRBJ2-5	CASSLGVLEGASETQYF	TGTGCCAGCAGCTTAGGAGTCCTGGAGGGGGCGTCCGAGACCCAGTACTTC
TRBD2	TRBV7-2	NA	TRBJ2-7	CASSSGTSGRPSSYEQYF	TGTGCCAGCAGCTCTGGGACTAGCGGGAGGCCGAGCTCCTACGAGCAGTACTTC
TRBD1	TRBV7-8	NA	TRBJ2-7	CASSLILSGTGTYEQYF	TGTGCCAGCAGCTTAATTCTGTCCGGGACAGGAACCTACGAGCAGTACTTC
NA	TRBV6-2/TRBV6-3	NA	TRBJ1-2	CASSTPGQRGTF	TGTGCCAGCAGTACCCCGGGGCAGCGGGGCACCTTC
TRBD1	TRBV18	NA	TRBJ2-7	CASSVTGGYEQYF	TGTGCCAGCTCCGTGACAGGGGGCTACGAGCAGTACTTC
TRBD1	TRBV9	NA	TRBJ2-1	CASSTLRDSIYNEQFF	TGTGCCAGCAGCACTCTCCGGGACAGCATTTACAATGAGCAGTTCTTC
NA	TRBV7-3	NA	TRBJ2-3	CASSAGRTDTQYF	TGTGCCAGCAGCGCTGGGCGCACAGATACGCAGTATTTT
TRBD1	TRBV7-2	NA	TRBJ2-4	CASSLGQGLAKNIQYF	TGTGCCAGCAGCTTAGGACAGGGGCTAGCCAAAAACATTCAGTACTTC
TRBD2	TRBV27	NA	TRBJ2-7	CANSWTSGGYEQYF	TGTGCCAACAGTTGGACTAGCGGGGGGTACGAGCAGTACTTC
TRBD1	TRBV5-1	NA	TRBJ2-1	CASSLDRVINEQFF	TGCGCCAGCAGTCTTGACAGGGTGATCAATGAGCAGTTCTTC
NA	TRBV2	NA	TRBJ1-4	CASSRDREKLFF	TGTGCCAGCAGCCGAGATAGAGAAAAACTGTTTTTT
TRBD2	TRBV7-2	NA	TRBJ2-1	CASSLTGRGDNEQFF	TGTGCCAGCAGCTTGACCGGGAGGGGTGACAATGAGCAGTTCTTC
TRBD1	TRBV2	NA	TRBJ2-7	CASSASPGQEISYEQYF	TGTGCCAGCAGCGCAAGCCCCGGACAGGAGATTTCCTACGAGCAGTACTTC
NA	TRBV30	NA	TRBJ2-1	CAWSPKRLAVQFF	TGTGCCTGGAGTCCTAAAAGACTGGCCGTGCAGTTCTTC
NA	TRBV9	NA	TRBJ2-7	CASSATGSSYEQYF	TGTGCCAGCAGCGCGACAGGAAGCTCCTACGAGCAGTACTTC
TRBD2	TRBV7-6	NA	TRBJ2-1	CASSQFVAGDYNEQFF	TGTGCCAGCAGCCAATTCGTAGCGGGAGATTACAATGAGCAGTTCTTC
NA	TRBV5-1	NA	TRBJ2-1	CASSSTLQFMDEQFF	TGCGCCAGCAGCTCCACCCTACAGTTTATGGATGAGCAGTTCTTC
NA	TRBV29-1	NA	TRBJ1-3	CSVEDRVEHRSRNTIYF	TGCAGCGTTGAAGACAGGGTAGAACATAGATCGAGAAACACCATATATTTT
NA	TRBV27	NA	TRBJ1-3	CASSRGGANSGNTIYF	TGTGCCAGCAGCCGGGGGGGCGCGAACTCTGGAAACACCATATATTTT
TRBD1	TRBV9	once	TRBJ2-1	CASSALTGRYNEQFF	TGTGCCAGCAGCGCTTTGACAGGGCGTTACAATGAGCAGTTCTTC
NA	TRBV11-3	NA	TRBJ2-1	CASSSRQLYNEQFF	TGTGCCAGCAGCTCGAGACAGCTCTACAATGAGCAGTTCTTC
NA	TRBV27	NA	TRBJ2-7	CASRGNRAYEQYF	TGTGCCAGCAGGGGAAACAGGGCGTACGAGCAGTACTTC
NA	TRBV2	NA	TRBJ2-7	CASRGQGTYEQYF	TGTGCCAGCAGGGGTCAGGGGACCTACGAGCAGTACTTC
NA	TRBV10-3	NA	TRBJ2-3	CAISAGQQSTDTQYF	TGTGCCATCAGCGCGGGACAGCAAAGCACAGATACGCAGTATTTT
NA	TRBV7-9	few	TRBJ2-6	CASRSQGANVLTF	TGTGCCAGCAGGTCACAGGGGGCCAACGTCCTGACTTTC
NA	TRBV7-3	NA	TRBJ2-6	CASSQTYSGANVLTF	TGTGCCAGCAGCCAAACCTACTCTGGGGCCAACGTCCTGACTTTC
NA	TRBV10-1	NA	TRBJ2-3	CASSDDSRTDTQYF	TGCGCCAGCAGTGACGATTCGCGGACAGATACGCAGTATTTT
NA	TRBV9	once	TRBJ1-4	CASSVSGTRDEKLFF	TGTGCCAGCAGCGTTTCGGGGACTCGGGATGAAAAACTGTTTTTT
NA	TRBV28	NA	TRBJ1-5	CASSFHAYSNQPQHF	TGTGCCAGCAGTTTCCACGCCTATAGCAATCAGCCCCAGCATTTT
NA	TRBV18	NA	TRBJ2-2	CASSPWTGESTGELFF	TGTGCCAGCTCACCATGGACGGGAGAATCCACCGGGGAGCTGTTTTTT
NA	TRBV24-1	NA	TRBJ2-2	CATSDLTGELFF	TGTGCCACCAGTGATCTCACAGGGGAGCTGTTTTTT
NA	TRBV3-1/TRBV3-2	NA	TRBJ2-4	CASSQGSETAINIQYF	TGTGCCAGCAGCCAAGGTTCGGAGACAGCTATAAACATTCAGTACTTC
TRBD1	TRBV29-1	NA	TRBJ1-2	CSVGQGVNYGYTF	TGCAGCGTCGGACAGGGGGTTAACTATGGCTACACCTTC
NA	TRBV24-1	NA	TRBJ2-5	CATSDGGIETQYF	TGTGCCACCAGTGACGGCGGAATCGAGACCCAGTACTTC
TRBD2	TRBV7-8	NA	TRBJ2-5	CASSLRHGTSGKETQYF	TGTGCCAGCAGCTTACGGCACGGAACTAGCGGAAAAGAGACCCAGTACTTC
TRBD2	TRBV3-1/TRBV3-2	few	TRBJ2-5	CASSQASGTSGRLETQYF	TGTGCCAGCAGCCAAGCATCCGGGACTAGCGGGAGGTTAGAGACCCAGTACTTC
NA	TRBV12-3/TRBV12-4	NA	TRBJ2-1	CASQGEDNEQFF	TGTGCCAGCCAGGGGGAGGACAATGAGCAGTTCTTC
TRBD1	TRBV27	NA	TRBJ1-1	CASSPNRGRSEAFF	TGTGCCAGCAGTCCAAACAGGGGTAGGAGTGAAGCTTTCTTT
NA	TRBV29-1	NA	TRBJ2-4	CSVRKEGGIQYF	TGCAGCGTCCGGAAGGAAGGCGGCATTCAGTACTTC
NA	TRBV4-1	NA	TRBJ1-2	CASSQGDQTGIYGYTF	TGCGCCAGCAGCCAGGGGGATCAGACAGGAATCTATGGCTACACCTTC
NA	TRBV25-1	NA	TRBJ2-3	CASSELLGTDTQYF	TGTGCCAGCAGTGAACTCCTAGGAACAGATACGCAGTATTTT
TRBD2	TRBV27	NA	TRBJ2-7	CASSWGGNYEQYF	TGTGCCAGCAGTTGGGGAGGGAACTACGAGCAGTACTTC
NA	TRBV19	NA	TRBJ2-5	CASSIGQVGSETQYF	TGTGCCAGTAGTATAGGACAAGTTGGGTCGGAGACCCAGTACTTC
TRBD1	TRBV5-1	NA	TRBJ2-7	CASSPLGGRAEQYF	TGCGCCAGCAGCCCTCTAGGGGGCCGGGCCGAGCAGTACTTC
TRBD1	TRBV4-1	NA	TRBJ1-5	CASSHWTGDNQPQHF	TGCGCCAGCAGCCACTGGACAGGGGACAATCAGCCCCAGCATTTT
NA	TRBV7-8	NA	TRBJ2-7	CASSLDSRGKGDEQYF	TGTGCCAGCAGCTTAGACTCAAGGGGCAAGGGGGACGAGCAGTACTTC
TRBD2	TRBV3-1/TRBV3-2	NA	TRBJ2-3	CASSQDARLAGADTQYF	TGTGCCAGCAGCCAAGATGCGCGACTAGCGGGAGCAGATACGCAGTATTTT
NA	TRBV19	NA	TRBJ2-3	CASTSRGGYLSTDTQYF	TGTGCCAGTACCTCAAGGGGAGGCTACCTTAGCACAGATACGCAGTATTTT
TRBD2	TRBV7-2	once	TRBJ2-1	CASSLGLAVRGEQFF	TGTGCCAGCAGCCTAGGACTAGCGGTTAGGGGGGAGCAGTTCTTC